This is a list of T cell receptor beta chains from one sample in a study of blood T cell repertoires in COVID-19. TCRdb's table, derived via immunoSEQ multiplex PCR, lists solely in-frame clones and lacks some. This sample has roughly 130,000 clones, with 84% found just once. The sequenced sample consisted of peripheral blood. These receptors all come from an older woman with acute or convalescent COVID-19. CDR3s include the opening cysteine and the closing phenylalanine or tryptophan. D genes are given only for firm matches. For some rows the clone size is stated as once, few or many, or as a class when expanded; others skip it.

CDR3nt,CDR3aa,v_gene,j_gene,d_gene,abundance
TGTGCCAGCAGCGAGATGAACACCGGGGAGCTGTTTTTT,CASSEMNTGELFF,TRBV25-1,TRBJ2-2,NA,NA
TGCAGTGCTAGTGGTAGAGGCCAGGGAAAACTTCTAGGTGGCTACACCTTC,CSASGRGQGKLLGGYTF,TRBV20-1,TRBJ1-2,NA,NA
TGTGCCAGTAGTTTGGACAGTTCTTATTCCTATGGCTACACCTTC,CASSLDSSYSYGYTF,TRBV19,TRBJ1-2,NA,NA
TGTGCCAGCAGCTTAGCACAGGGGGCGCCTCGTAGTGAAAAACTGTTTTTT,CASSLAQGAPRSEKLFF,TRBV7-9,TRBJ1-4,TRBD1,once
TGTGCCTGGACTAGGGGACTAGCGGGTTCCTACAATGAGCAGTTCTTC,CAWTRGLAGSYNEQFF,TRBV30,TRBJ2-1,TRBD2,NA
TGTGCCAGCAGCGTAGGAGGCGGGGGGGCTAATGAGCAGTTCTTC,CASSVGGGGANEQFF,TRBV9,TRBJ2-1,TRBD2,NA
TGTGCCAGCAGTCTTGACGCAGGGATGGGCTACACCTTC,CASSLDAGMGYTF,TRBV5-6,TRBJ1-2,NA,few
TGTGCCAGCAGCACCCGGACAGGGGTACATGGCTACACCTTC,CASSTRTGVHGYTF,TRBV5-6,TRBJ1-2,TRBD1,once
TGTGCCAGCAGCCCGGGACAGGGGGCGTCTGGCTACACCTTC,CASSPGQGASGYTF,TRBV6-4,TRBJ1-2,TRBD1,NA
TGTGCCAGCAGCCAACCCGAGGGGGGGGGAAACACAGATACGCAGTATTTT,CASSQPEGGGNTDTQYF,TRBV3-1/TRBV3-2,TRBJ2-3,NA,NA
TGCAGCGTTGAATCCGAACGGGGAACTGAAGCTTTCTTT,CSVESERGTEAFF,TRBV29-1,TRBJ1-1,NA,NA
TGTGCCTGGAGTGTACAGGTGGAGGGAGAAGCTTTCTTT,CAWSVQVEGEAFF,TRBV30,TRBJ1-1,NA,NA
TGTGCCAGCAGAAGGGACAGGGGCCCAGAGACCCAGTACTTC,CASRRDRGPETQYF,TRBV2,TRBJ2-5,TRBD1,NA
TGTGCCAGCAGCCGCCCCTCACTTAACTATGGCTACACCTTC,CASSRPSLNYGYTF,TRBV5-6,TRBJ1-2,NA,NA
TGCAGCGTCAAAGGCTATGGGACGACACAGGGGATTCGAGAGACCCAGTACTTC,CSVKGYGTTQGIRETQYF,TRBV29-1,TRBJ2-5,TRBD1,NA
TGTGCCAGCAGGCTAATTCACAGGGCCGGAGGCTACACCTTC,CASRLIHRAGGYTF,TRBV28,TRBJ1-2,NA,NA
TGTGCCACACAGGGAGACAGGCGTGGCTACACCTTC,CATQGDRRGYTF,TRBV24-1,TRBJ1-2,NA,NA
TGTGCCAGTATAGCTCCAGGGGGAGTATTCAATGAAGCTTTCTTT,CASIAPGGVFNEAFF,TRBV19,TRBJ1-1,TRBD1,NA
TGTGCCAGCAGTCCCCTACAGGGGCTTGCAACTAATGAAAAACTGTTTTTT,CASSPLQGLATNEKLFF,TRBV25-1,TRBJ1-4,TRBD1,NA
TGTGCCAGCAGCTTAGTATCGGTACTCGACTATGGCTACACCTTC,CASSLVSVLDYGYTF,TRBV11-2,TRBJ1-2,NA,NA
TGTGCCTGGAGTAAGGGACAGGGCCGCTCCTACGAGCAGTACTTC,CAWSKGQGRSYEQYF,TRBV30,TRBJ2-7,TRBD1,NA
TGTGCCAGCAGCGCCACAGGGATGAACACTGAAGCTTTCTTT,CASSATGMNTEAFF,TRBV11-2,TRBJ1-1,NA,NA
TGTGCCAGTAGTCCCACGGGACAGGGCCCAGGAAACACCATATATTTT,CASSPTGQGPGNTIYF,TRBV19,TRBJ1-3,TRBD1,few
TGTGCCAGTAGTAGGGACAGGGGACGTGGCTACACCTTC,CASSRDRGRGYTF,TRBV19,TRBJ1-2,TRBD1,NA
TGTGCCAGCAGCCCTGGAGCGGGTTGGACAGATACGCAGTATTTT,CASSPGAGWTDTQYF,TRBV13,TRBJ2-3,NA,NA
TGTGCCAGCCAATCCCACGGCCAAGAGACCCAGTACTTC,CASQSHGQETQYF,TRBV12-3/TRBV12-4,TRBJ2-5,NA,NA
TGTGCCTGGAGTCTGTCACGACAGGTTAATCAGCCCCAGCATTTT,CAWSLSRQVNQPQHF,TRBV30,TRBJ1-5,NA,once
TGTGCCAGTAGAGGACAGGGTGACCAGCCCCAGCATTTT,CASRGQGDQPQHF,TRBV19,TRBJ1-5,TRBD1,NA
TGTGCCAGCAGCGGTGGCAGGGGGCCTGGAAACACCATATATTTT,CASSGGRGPGNTIYF,TRBV9,TRBJ1-3,TRBD1,NA
TGCGCCAGCAGCTTGAGGGCAGGGAATCATCCCGAGCAGTTCTTC,CASSLRAGNHPEQFF,TRBV5-1,TRBJ2-1,NA,once
TGTGCCAGCAGACGGAGCAATCAGCCCCAGCATTTT,CASRRSNQPQHF,TRBV2,TRBJ1-5,NA,NA
TGTGCCAGCGGAACGGGGAGAAGCACAGATACGCAGTATTTT,CASGTGRSTDTQYF,TRBV3-1/TRBV3-2,TRBJ2-3,NA,NA
TGTGCCAGCAGCCAAGAAGGGACAGGGCCGCGGGGCTACACCTTC,CASSQEGTGPRGYTF,TRBV4-2,TRBJ1-2,TRBD1,NA
TGTGCCAGCAGCTCCTACCCCCAGGGTACGCAGTATTTT,CASSSYPQGTQYF,TRBV6-5,TRBJ2-3,NA,few
TGTGCCAGCAGGATCGCCGGGAACACTGAAGCTTTCTTT,CASRIAGNTEAFF,TRBV7-9,TRBJ1-1,NA,NA
TGTGCCACCAGCAGAGATTCGGGCAGGGGATCCTACGAGCAGTACTTC,CATSRDSGRGSYEQYF,TRBV15,TRBJ2-7,NA,NA
TGTGCCAGCTCACCAATCGGGACAGGGGAACTACCCCTCCACTTT,CASSPIGTGELPLHF,TRBV18,TRBJ1-6,TRBD1,NA
TGTGCCAGCTCACCAACCGGGACAGGGTTACAAAATGAGCAGTTCTTC,CASSPTGTGLQNEQFF,TRBV18,TRBJ2-1,TRBD1,few
TGTGCCTGGAGTCTCTACTCTGGAAACACCATATATTTT,CAWSLYSGNTIYF,TRBV30,TRBJ1-3,NA,NA
TGTGCCAGCAGCTCGGGGGTTCTTAGGAACACTGAAGCTTTCTTT,CASSSGVLRNTEAFF,TRBV7-3,TRBJ1-1,NA,NA
TGTGCCAGTACTGGACAGGCCACCGGGGAGCTGTTTTTT,CASTGQATGELFF,TRBV2,TRBJ2-2,TRBD1,NA
TGCGCCAGCAGTGAGCGGAGACAGGGTCGGGTGAGCAATCAGCCCCAGCATTTT,CASSERRQGRVSNQPQHF,TRBV10-1,TRBJ1-5,TRBD1,NA
TGTGCCAGCAGCTTGACCGTCAGACGGGATAATTCACCCCTCCACTTT,CASSLTVRRDNSPLHF,TRBV5-5,TRBJ1-6,NA,NA
TGTGCCAGCAGCCGGGGAGCGACTGAAGCTTTCTTT,CASSRGATEAFF,TRBV7-9,TRBJ1-1,NA,NA
TGTGCCAGCAGCCGGACAGGGGAAGCTTTCTTT,CASSRTGEAFF,TRBV13,TRBJ1-1,TRBD1,NA
TGTGCTAGTGTTTTTGACCCCCAGGGGAATCAGCCCCAGCATTTT,CASVFDPQGNQPQHF,TRBV12-5,TRBJ1-5,NA,NA
TGTGCCAGCAGCCGCACCGGGACAGGGGGTATGAAAGCTTTCTTT,CASSRTGTGGMKAFF,TRBV11-2,TRBJ1-1,TRBD1,NA
TGTGCCAGCAGCCCAGTTCAACAGGGCTCGGCACCCCTCCACTTT,CASSPVQQGSAPLHF,TRBV3-1/TRBV3-2,TRBJ1-6,NA,NA
TGTGCCAGCAGCGTAGAAGGGACAAGCTCTGGAAACACCATATATTTT,CASSVEGTSSGNTIYF,TRBV9,TRBJ1-3,NA,NA